This T cell receptor beta chain was identified during a study of Ad26.COV2.S vaccination and SARS-CoV-2 variants. The CDR3 runs to 13 residues. After removal of 3 bases from V and 5 bases from J, the junction contained 2 bases not matched to a gene. Sample treatment: about 20 received Ad26.COV2.S at low or high dose, single or two shots; roughly five received placebo; per-sample allocation not given. Specimen acquisition occurred on day 63 following the initial vaccine or placebo injection. Generated by immunoSEQ multiplex PCR, the TCRdb table keeps only in-frame clones and is missing some. Found here are roughly 700,000 clones, 89% of them singletons; the top ten hold roughly 1.5%. Points from the study as a whole: Those who received the vaccine showed greater spike-specific TCR breadth than those given placebo.

In the case of this clone: Its antigen is unidentified. The same CDR3 is also encoded by other DNA sequences in this sample.

This chain connects TRBV12-3 or TRBV12-4 to TRBJ2-5; TRBD2 aligns across 8 bases. The TCR sequence derives from a person aged 18 to 65 who received the Ad26.COV2.S COVID-19 vaccine or a placebo. Specimen: peripheral blood, collected in a trial of Ad26.COV2.S vaccine versus placebo. The CDR3 loop is CASSLGGGETQYF. The CDR3 coding sequence is TGTGCCAGCAGTTTGGGCGGGGGGGAGACCCAGTACTTC.